This is a list of T cell receptor beta chains from one sample in a study of identical twins. MiXCR was run by TCRdb on the 5' RACE reads, yielding one entry per CDR3 protein. The sample has around 1.7 million distinct CDR3 sequences; about 31% are singletons. Material for sequencing was cord blood. The receptors here all came from a newborn girl in good health. Each CDR3 is given with its conserved first and last residue. Fields, in order: clone size, J gene, D gene, V gene, CDR3 protein, CDR3 DNA. The D gene is left open where the match is weak. A clone size is listed for some rows: how often the clone was seen (once, few, many), or a class if it is expanded.

many	TRBJ2-1	TRBD2	TRBV5-1	CASSRRRLAGSNEQFF	TGCGCCAGCAGCAGGCGTCGACTAGCGGGGAGCAATGAGCAGTTCTTC
-	TRBJ2-7	-	TRBV6-5	CASSYRAVYNEQYF	TGTGCCAGCAGTTACAGGGCAGTTTACAATGAGCAGTACTTC
few	TRBJ1-2	-	TRBV28	CATRTVGYGYTF	TGTGCCACCAGGACAGTGGGCTATGGCTACACCTTC
few	TRBJ2-1	-	TRBV5-1	CASSGRYEQFF	TGCGCCAGCAGCGGGAGGTATGAGCAGTTCTTC
few	TRBJ2-7	-	TRBV20-1	CSARESVEQYF	TGCAGTGCTAGAGAAAGCGTCGAGCAGTACTTC
-	TRBJ2-1	-	TRBV7-2	CASSTAAVPPNEQFF	TGTGCCAGCAGCACGGCGGCCGTGCCCCCCAATGAGCAGTTCTTC
-	TRBJ2-1	-	TRBV24-1	CATGPGNYNEQFF	TGTGCCACCGGACCGGGCAATTACAATGAGCAGTTCTTC
-	TRBJ1-4	-	TRBV27	CASSLRGTWTTNEKLFF	TGTGCCAGCAGTTTAAGAGGAACCTGGACAACTAATGAAAAACTGTTTTTT
-	TRBJ2-5	-	TRBV15	CATSRDPREEKQETQYF	TGTGCCACCAGCAGAGATCCTCGAGAGGAAAAACAAGAGACCCAGTACTTC
-	TRBJ2-4	-	TRBV10-3	CAISEVSGFEKNIQYF	TGTGCCATCAGTGAAGTTAGCGGCTTTGAAAAAAACATTCAGTACTTC
-	TRBJ2-7	-	TRBV12-3/TRBV12-4	CASSWDLSYERYF	TGTGCCAGCAGTTGGGACCTCTCCTACGAGCGGTACTTC
-	TRBJ2-2	-	TRBV11-2	CASSRIRGTGELFF	TGTGCCAGCAGCCGTATAAGGGGCACCGGGGAGCTGTTTTTT
many	TRBJ2-1	-	TRBV29-1	CSVRQPPYNEQFF	TGCAGCGTTAGACAGCCCCCCTACAATGAGCAGTTCTTC
-	TRBJ2-1	-	TRBV6-5	CATSRVRGYNEQFF	TGTGCCACGAGCCGGGTAAGAGGCTACAATGAGCAGTTCTTC
-	TRBJ2-5	-	TRBV7-2	CASSGFRQETQYF	TGTGCCAGCAGCGGATTTCGACAAGAGACCCAGTACTTC
few	TRBJ1-1	-	TRBV29-1	CSVEPGAWTEAFF	TGCAGCGTTGAGCCGGGGGCTTGGACTGAAGCTTTCTTT
few	TRBJ1-2	TRBD1	TRBV3-1	CASSLTRTGGAEGYTF	TGTGCCAGCAGCCTCACCAGGACAGGGGGCGCTGAAGGCTACACCTTC
-	TRBJ2-7	-	TRBV7-2	CASSSREGSGYEQYF	TGTGCCAGCAGCTCACGAGAGGGGTCGGGATACGAGCAGTACTTC
-	TRBJ2-5	-	TRBV7-2	CASSLAGIKETQYF	TGTGCCAGCAGCTTAGCGGGAATTAAAGAGACCCAGTACTTC
-	TRBJ1-5	-	TRBV7-2	CASSLGDSRGNQPQHF	TGTGCCAGCAGCTTAGGGGACTCTAGAGGGAATCAGCCCCAGCATTTT
few	TRBJ2-4	-	TRBV5-1	CASSLVPRRLAKNIQYF	TGCGCCAGCAGCTTGGTGCCTCGGCGGCTAGCCAAAAACATTCAGTACTTC
many	TRBJ2-1	TRBD2	TRBV2	CASRLTSADNEQFF	TGTGCCAGCAGGTTGACTAGCGCAGACAATGAGCAGTTCTTC
many	TRBJ2-5	TRBD1	TRBV29-1	CSVYRGRETQYF	TGCAGCGTCTACAGGGGGAGAGAGACCCAGTACTTC
few	TRBJ2-7	TRBD2	TRBV27	CASSSQRELITGGEQYF	TGTGCCAGCAGTTCTCAGCGGGAGCTGATCACCGGGGGGGAGCAGTACTTC
-	TRBJ2-3	TRBD2	TRBV27	CASSLTSGIVADTQYF	TGTGCCAGCAGTTTAACTAGCGGGATTGTTGCAGATACGCAGTATTTT
-	TRBJ2-7	TRBD2	TRBV15	CATSSSGSEQYF	TGTGCCACCAGCAGTAGCGGGAGCGAGCAGTACTTC
few	TRBJ1-5	-	TRBV12-3/TRBV12-4	CASSFLGVGQPQHF	TGTGCCAGCAGTTTTCTTGGGGTGGGTCAGCCCCAGCATTTT
-	TRBJ2-7	-	TRBV20-1	CSAHTRRRGYEQYF	TGCAGTGCACACACCCGGAGGCGGGGCTACGAGCAGTACTTC
few	TRBJ2-1	TRBD2	TRBV24-1	CATRLADNEQFF	TGTGCCACCCGACTAGCGGACAATGAGCAGTTCTTC
few	TRBJ2-7	TRBD2	TRBV20-1	CRGLTPGGSYEQYF	TGCAGAGGATTAACCCCGGGGGGGTCCTACGAGCAGTACTTC
few	TRBJ2-3	TRBD2	TRBV20-1	CSASRPSGGGDTQYF	TGCAGTGCTAGCCGTCCTAGCGGGGGCGGAGATACGCAGTATTTT
-	TRBJ2-1	TRBD1	TRBV28	CASSSVPGQGPSYNEQFF	TGTGCCAGCAGTTCCGTCCCGGGACAGGGCCCCTCCTACAATGAGCAGTTCTTC
once	TRBJ1-5	-	TRBV20-1	CSAPRDDSNQPQHF	TGCAGTGCCCCCCGGGACGATAGCAATCAGCCCCAGCATTTT
many	TRBJ2-1	TRBD2	TRBV2	CASSPPGLAVNEQFF	TGTGCCAGCAGTCCTCCCGGACTAGCGGTCAATGAGCAGTTCTTC
few	TRBJ1-2	TRBD1	TRBV12-3/TRBV12-4	CASSRQGSLGYTF	TGTGCCAGCAGCAGACAGGGGTCCCTTGGCTACACCTTC
few	TRBJ2-3	TRBD2	TRBV28	CASSFGRARDTQYF	TGTGCCAGCAGTTTCGGGAGGGCGAGAGATACGCAGTATTTT
few	TRBJ1-4	TRBD1	TRBV28	CASSFRDRALATNEKLFF	TGTGCCAGCAGTTTCCGGGACAGGGCCCTTGCAACTAATGAAAAACTGTTTTTT
-	TRBJ1-6	TRBD1	TRBV20-1	CSARAPGQGNSPLHF	TGCAGTGCTAGAGCTCCGGGACAGGGGAATTCACCCCTCCACTTT
-	TRBJ2-7	-	TRBV28	CAISWGLYPYF	TGTGCCATCAGCTGGGGCCTTTATCCGTACTTC
few	TRBJ2-5	TRBD1	TRBV14	CASSQDIPRGQETQYF	TGTGCCAGCAGCCAAGATATCCCCAGGGGGCAAGAGACCCAGTACTTC
-	TRBJ1-1	TRBD1	TRBV4-1	CASSHIRGRDTEAFF	TGCGCCAGCAGCCATATCAGGGGGCGCGACACTGAAGCTTTCTTT
-	TRBJ2-7	-	TRBV12-3/TRBV12-4	CASSSHRVAPETYEQYF	TGTGCCAGCAGTTCCCATCGGGTAGCACCCGAGACCTACGAGCAGTACTTC
few	TRBJ1-5	-	TRBV7-2	CASSLDFSLQGRDQPQHF	TGTGCCAGCAGCTTAGACTTTTCCCTGCAGGGAAGAGATCAGCCCCAGCATTTT
-	TRBJ1-5	TRBD1	TRBV2	CASSPTGAWVSNQPQHF	TGTGCCAGCAGCCCGACAGGGGCTTGGGTAAGCAATCAGCCCCAGCATTTT
few	TRBJ2-7	TRBD1	TRBV7-9	CASSQAPGTERGNEQYF	TGTGCCAGCAGCCAAGCCCCCGGGACAGAAAGGGGGAATGAGCAGTACTTC
few	TRBJ2-5	-	TRBV28	CASRWWGEETQYF	TGTGCCAGCCGTTGGTGGGGAGAAGAGACCCAGTACTTC
few	TRBJ2-6	-	TRBV4-2	CASSQDVGAGANVLTF	TGTGCCAGCAGCCAAGATGTGGGAGCTGGGGCCAACGTCCTGACTTTC
once	TRBJ2-1	-	TRBV11-1	CASSLAVRTAFFGNEQFF	TGTGCCAGCAGCTTAGCCGTCAGGACTGCCTTTTTTGGGAATGAGCAGTTCTTC
-	TRBJ1-2	-	TRBV5-1	CASRRGWGYYGYTF	TGCGCCAGCAGACGGGGATGGGGCTACTATGGCTACACCTTC
few	TRBJ1-3	-	TRBV6-1	CASNGQPSSGNTIYF	TGTGCCAGCAACGGACAGCCGAGCTCTGGAAACACTATATATTTT